Given below is one T cell receptor beta chain in context. Its antigen is unknown. This specimen comes from a study of cytomegalovirus exposure and HLA in healthy donors. General study points: The study recorded 150 to 200 TCR beta chains that were cytomegalovirus-associated. The classifier was said to identify cytomegalovirus status with high specificity and sensitivity. Clusters of TCRs from the first cohort tended to co-occur in the 120 validation repertoires (as a later analysis found).

Germline V gene sequence: CDR1 MDHEN, CDR2 SYDVKM. The CDR3 extends over 17 amino acids. With 6 bases clipped from V and 1 base from J, the junction kept 10 bases outside the gene matches. These donors were members of the roughly 120-subject validation cohort, a group separate from the roughly 670-subject first cohort. Libraries were prepared by immunoSEQ multiplex PCR; TCRdb keeps only in-frame clonotypes and omits some of them. The sample has around 58,000 clones; approximately 90% are singletons. The sample taken for sequencing was PBMCs. The source is a young woman in good health and CMV-seronegative. This chain links TRBV28 with TRBJ1-4, with 8 bases identical to TRBD1. The CDR3 spells CASRKDRVGLTNEKLFF. The DNA for the CDR3 is TGTGCCAGCAGGAAGGACAGGGTAGGATTAACTAATGAAAAACTGTTTTTT.